Sequencing of this TCR beta chain was carried out in a study of OX40 agonist ivuxolimab in advanced cancers. Clones were read by immunoSEQ multiplex PCR, and TCRdb kept only the in-frame ones, dropping some. The sample carries more than 65,000 clones, about 90% recorded once. The CDR3 runs 17 residues. Trimming removed 2 bases from V and 3 bases from J; junction bases left unmatched: 9. CDR1 and CDR2 (germline): LGHNA, YSLEER. Autoimmune disease history or systemic immunosuppression barred patients. This sequence originates from an adult with an advanced solid tumor such as melanoma, head and neck, liver or kidney cancer. The chain carries TRBV4-3 and TRBJ2-2, with 7 bases aligning to TRBD2. Sequencing was performed on CD4+ or CD8+ T cells sorted from blood, taken in a trial of the OX40 agonist ivuxolimab. CDR3 sequence: CASSQFGGESDTGELFF. The CDR3 DNA sequence: TGCGCCAGCAGCCAATTTGGGGGGGAATCGGACACCGGGGAGCTGTTTTTT.